The entry that follows covers one TCR beta chain sequence. Participant ages covered roughly 18 to 89 years across about 22 US areas. For recovered donors of Cohort 3, there were two negative PCRs, clearance, or symptom resolution. The data derive from a study of blood T cell repertoires in COVID-19. Study information: PBMCs, B-cell-depleted T cells, or T cells were the source of the cDNA or gDNA that made up the material.

In germline, CDR1 is SGHRS, CDR2 YFSETQ. The CDR3 contains 16 residues. With 4 bases clipped from V and 3 bases from J, the junction kept 9 bases outside the gene matches. Original processing notes: Amplification of reference gene primers provided the estimated nucleated cell counts. Some clones are missing from TCRdb's copy, which holds only in-frame ones; the method was immunoSEQ multiplex PCR. V and J calls and clone size are those listed in that table; D and trimming were worked out from the DNA. Found here are under 350,000 clones, 85% to 90% of them singletons; the top ten hold roughly 1.8%. The V call is TRBV5-1, the J call TRBJ2-1; 8 bases are shared with TRBD2. The sequence was obtained from a woman aged 60-75 years who had recovered from COVID-19. Source material: PBMCs or T cells enriched from blood (not recorded which). The CDR3 reads CASSLILADLYNEQFF. In DNA, the CDR3 is TGCGCCAGCAGCCTCATACTAGCGGACCTCTACAATGAGCAGTTCTTC.